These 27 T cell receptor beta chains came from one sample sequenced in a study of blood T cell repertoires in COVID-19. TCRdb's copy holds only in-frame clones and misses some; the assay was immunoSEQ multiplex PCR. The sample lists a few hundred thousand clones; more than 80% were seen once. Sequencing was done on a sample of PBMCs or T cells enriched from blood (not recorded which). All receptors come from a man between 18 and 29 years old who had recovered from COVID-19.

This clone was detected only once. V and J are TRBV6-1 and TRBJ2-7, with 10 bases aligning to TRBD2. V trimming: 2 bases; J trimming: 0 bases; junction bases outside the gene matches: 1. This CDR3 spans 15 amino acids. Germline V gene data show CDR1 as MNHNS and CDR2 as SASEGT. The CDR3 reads CASSESSGSSYEQYF. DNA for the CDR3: TGTGCCAGCAGTGAATCTAGCGGGAGCTCCTACGAGCAGTACTTC.

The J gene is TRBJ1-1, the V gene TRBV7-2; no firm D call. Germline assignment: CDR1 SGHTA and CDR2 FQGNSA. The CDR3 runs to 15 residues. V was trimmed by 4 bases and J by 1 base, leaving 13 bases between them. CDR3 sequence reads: CASSSQTRPNTEAFF. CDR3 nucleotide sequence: TGTGCCAGCAGCTCCCAGACACGGCCGAACACTGAAGCTTTCTTT.

The CDR3 protein is CATSDSYNQPQHF. The CDR3 nucleotides are TGTGCCACCTCGGACAGCTACAATCAGCCCCAGCATTTT. This rearrangement joins TRBV6-5 to TRBJ1-5, with TRBD1 as a possible D gene (6 bases). The germline V gene encodes CDR1 MNHEY and CDR2 SVGAGI. CDR3 length: 13 amino acids. V shed 10 bases and J shed 3 bases, with 13 bases lying between them.

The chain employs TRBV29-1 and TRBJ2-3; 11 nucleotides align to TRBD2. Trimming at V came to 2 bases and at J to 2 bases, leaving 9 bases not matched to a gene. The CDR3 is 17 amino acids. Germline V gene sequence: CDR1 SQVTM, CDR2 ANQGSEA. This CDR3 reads CSVERRTSGGPTDTQYF. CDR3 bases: TGCAGCGTTGAAAGGCGTACTAGCGGGGGCCCCACAGATACGCAGTATTTT.

The CDR3 loop reads CASSLAQQGSGNTIYF. The CDR3 nucleotides read TGTGCCAGCAGCTTAGCGCAACAGGGCTCTGGAAACACCATATATTTT. The chain combines TRBV7-2 with TRBJ1-3; a possible D gene is TRBD1 (6 bases). Between the trimmed V and J ends, which lost 0 bases and 0 bases, there was a span of 9 bases. The V gene's germline CDR1 is SGHTA and CDR2 FQGNSA. The CDR3 is 16 amino acids.

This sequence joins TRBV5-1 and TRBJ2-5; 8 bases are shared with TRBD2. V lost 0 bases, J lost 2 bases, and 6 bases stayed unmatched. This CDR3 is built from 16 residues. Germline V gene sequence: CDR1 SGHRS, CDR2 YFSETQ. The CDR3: CASSLGQTSGQETQYF. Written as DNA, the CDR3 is TGCGCCAGCAGCTTGGGCCAAACTAGCGGTCAAGAGACCCAGTACTTC.

The chain's CDR3 is CASTIWGQDDGYTF. The CDR3 DNA sequence: TGCGCCAGCACCATTTGGGGACAGGATGATGGCTACACCTTC. V usage is TRBV5-1 and J usage is TRBJ1-2; TRBD1 matches 8 bases. The CDR3 has 14 residues. J lost 6 bases, V lost 6 bases, and 10 bases had no gene match. The germline V gene encodes CDR1 SGHRS and CDR2 YFSETQ.

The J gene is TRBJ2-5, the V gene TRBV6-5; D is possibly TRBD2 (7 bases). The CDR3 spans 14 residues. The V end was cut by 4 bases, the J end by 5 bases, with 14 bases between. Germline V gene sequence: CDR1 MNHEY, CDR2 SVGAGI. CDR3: CASSSLAGAETQYF. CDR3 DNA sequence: TGTGCCAGCAGTTCCCTGGCGGGGGCGGAGACCCAGTACTTC.

The chain's CDR3 is CASSPIPDAGNTIYF. The CDR3 nucleotides are TGTGCCAGCAGCCCTATACCCGATGCTGGAAACACCATATATTTT. V usage is TRBV9 and J usage is TRBJ1-3; D remains ambiguous. V lost 4 bases and J 2 bases, leaving 13 bases between the germline ends. Germline CDR1 and CDR2: SGDLS and YYNGEE. This CDR3 contains 15 residues.

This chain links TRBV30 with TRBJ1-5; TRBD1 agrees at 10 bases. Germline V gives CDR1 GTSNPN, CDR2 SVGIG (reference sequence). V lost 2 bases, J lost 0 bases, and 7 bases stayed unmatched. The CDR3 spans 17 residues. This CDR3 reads CAWSSGTGVYSNQPQHF. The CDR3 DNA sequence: TGTGCCTGGAGTTCCGGGACAGGGGTTTATAGCAATCAGCCCCAGCATTTT.

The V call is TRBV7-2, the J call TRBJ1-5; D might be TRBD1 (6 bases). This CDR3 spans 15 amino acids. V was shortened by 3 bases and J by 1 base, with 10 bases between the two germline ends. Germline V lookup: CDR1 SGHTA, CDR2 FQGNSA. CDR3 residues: CASSFGQWSNQPQHF. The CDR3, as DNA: TGTGCCAGCAGCTTCGGACAGTGGAGCAATCAGCCCCAGCATTTT.

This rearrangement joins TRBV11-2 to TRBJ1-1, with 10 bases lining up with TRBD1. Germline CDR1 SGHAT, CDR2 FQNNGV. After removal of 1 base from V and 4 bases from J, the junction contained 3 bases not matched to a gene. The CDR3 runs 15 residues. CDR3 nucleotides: TGTGCCAGCAGCTTAGTCGGGACAGGGGTCACTGAAGCTTTCTTT. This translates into CASSLVGTGVTEAFF.

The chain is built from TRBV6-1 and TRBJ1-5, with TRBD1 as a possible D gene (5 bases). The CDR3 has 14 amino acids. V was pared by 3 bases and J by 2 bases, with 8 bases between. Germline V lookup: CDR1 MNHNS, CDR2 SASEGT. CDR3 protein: CASSDRVGNQPQHF. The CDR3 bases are TGTGCCAGCAGTGACAGGGTTGGCAATCAGCCCCAGCATTTT.

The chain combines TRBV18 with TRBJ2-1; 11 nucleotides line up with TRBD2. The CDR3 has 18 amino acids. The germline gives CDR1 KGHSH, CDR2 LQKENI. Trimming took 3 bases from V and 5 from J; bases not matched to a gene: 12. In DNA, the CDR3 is TGTGCCAGCTCACCTCCGGGACTAGCGGTCGTGAGTGACAATGAGCAGTTCTTC. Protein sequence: CASSPPGLAVVSDNEQFF.

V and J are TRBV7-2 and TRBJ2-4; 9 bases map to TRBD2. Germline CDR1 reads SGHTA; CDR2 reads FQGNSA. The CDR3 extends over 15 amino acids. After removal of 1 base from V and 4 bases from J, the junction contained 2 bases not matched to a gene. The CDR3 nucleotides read TGTGCCAGCAGCTTAGGACTAGCGGCGAAAAACATTCAGTACTTC. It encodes CASSLGLAAKNIQYF.

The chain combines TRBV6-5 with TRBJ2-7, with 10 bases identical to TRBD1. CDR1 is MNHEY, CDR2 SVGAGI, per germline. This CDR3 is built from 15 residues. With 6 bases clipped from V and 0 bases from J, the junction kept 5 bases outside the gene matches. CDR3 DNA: TGTGCCAGCAGCAAAGACAGGGGGCTCTCCTACGAGCAGTACTTC. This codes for CASSKDRGLSYEQYF.

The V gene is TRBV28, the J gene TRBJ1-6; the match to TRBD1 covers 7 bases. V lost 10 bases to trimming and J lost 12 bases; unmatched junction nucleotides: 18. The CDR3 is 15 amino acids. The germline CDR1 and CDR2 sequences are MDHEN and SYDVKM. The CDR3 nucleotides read TGTGCCATCCGGGACAGAGCGAATCGGGGTGGACCCCTCCACTTT. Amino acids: CAIRDRANRGGPLHF.

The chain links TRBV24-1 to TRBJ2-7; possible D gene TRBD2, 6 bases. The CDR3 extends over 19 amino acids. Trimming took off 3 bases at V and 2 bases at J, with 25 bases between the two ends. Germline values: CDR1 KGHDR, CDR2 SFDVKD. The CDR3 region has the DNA TGTGCCACCAGTGATCCCATACTATCGACCGGGAGAACCCCCTACGAGCAGTACTTC. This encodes CATSDPILSTGRTPYEQYF.

CDR3 in amino acids: CASSQGNRGDEKLFF. In nucleotides, the CDR3 is TGCGCCAGCAGCCAGGGTAACAGGGGAGACGAAAAACTGTTTTTT. The chain recombines TRBV4-1 with TRBJ1-4, with 7 bases lining up with TRBD1. The CDR3 totals 15 residues. CDR1 and CDR2 (germline): MGHRA, YSYEKL. The junction had 9 bases not matched to a gene; V was cut back by 3 bases and J by 8 bases.

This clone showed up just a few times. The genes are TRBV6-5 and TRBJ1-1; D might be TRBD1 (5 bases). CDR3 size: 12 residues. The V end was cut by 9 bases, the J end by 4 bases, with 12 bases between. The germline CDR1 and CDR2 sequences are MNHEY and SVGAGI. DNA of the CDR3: TGTGCCAGTGGCCAGGGAGGCACTGAAGCTTTCTTT. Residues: CASGQGGTEAFF.

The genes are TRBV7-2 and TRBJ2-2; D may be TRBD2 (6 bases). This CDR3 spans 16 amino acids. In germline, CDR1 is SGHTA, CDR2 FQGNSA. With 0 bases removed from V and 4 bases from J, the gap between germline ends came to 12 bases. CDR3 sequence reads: CASSLARRGVTGELFF. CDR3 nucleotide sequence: TGTGCCAGCAGCTTAGCGAGGCGCGGGGTCACCGGGGAGCTGTTTTTT.

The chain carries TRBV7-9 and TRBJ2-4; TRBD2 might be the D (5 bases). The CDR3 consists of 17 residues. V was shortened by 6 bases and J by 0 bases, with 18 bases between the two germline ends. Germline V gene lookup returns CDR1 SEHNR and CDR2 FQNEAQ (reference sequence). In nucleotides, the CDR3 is TGTGCCAGCAGTCGTCCCCCCGGGAACATAGCCAAAAACATTCAGTACTTC. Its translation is CASSRPPGNIAKNIQYF.

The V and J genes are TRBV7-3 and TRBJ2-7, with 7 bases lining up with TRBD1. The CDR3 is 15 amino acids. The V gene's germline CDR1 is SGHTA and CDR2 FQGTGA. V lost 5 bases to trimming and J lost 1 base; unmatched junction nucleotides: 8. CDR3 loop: CASSDRDSRSYEQYF. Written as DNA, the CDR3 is TGTGCCAGCAGCGACCGGGACAGTCGTTCCTACGAGCAGTACTTC.

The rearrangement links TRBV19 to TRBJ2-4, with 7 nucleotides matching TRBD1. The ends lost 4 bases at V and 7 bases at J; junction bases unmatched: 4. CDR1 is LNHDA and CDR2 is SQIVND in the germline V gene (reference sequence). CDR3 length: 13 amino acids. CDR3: CASSTQDRNIQYF. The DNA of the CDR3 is TGTGCCAGTAGTACTCAGGACAGGAACATTCAGTACTTC. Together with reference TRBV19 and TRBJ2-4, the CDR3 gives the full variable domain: DGGITQSPKYLFRKEGQNVTLSCEQNLNHDAMYWYRQDPGQGLRLIYYSQIVNDFQKGDIAEGYSVSREKKESFPLTVTSAQKNPTAFYLCASSTQDRNIQYFGAGTRLSVL.

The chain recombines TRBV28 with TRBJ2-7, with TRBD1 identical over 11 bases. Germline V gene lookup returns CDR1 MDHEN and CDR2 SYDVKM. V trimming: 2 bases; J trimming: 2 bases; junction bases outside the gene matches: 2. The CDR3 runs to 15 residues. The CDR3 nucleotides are TGTGCCAGCAGTTTAGGGACAGGGGGACCCTACGAGCAGTACTTC. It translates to CASSLGTGGPYEQYF.

Written as DNA, the CDR3 is TGTGCCAGCAGTTCCGCGGGAGGGCCACGGGTCACAGATACGCAGTATTTT. It is translated as CASSSAGGPRVTDTQYF. This sequence joins TRBV28 and TRBJ2-3, with 9 bases aligning to TRBD2. The CDR3 spans 17 residues. Germline CDR1 is MDHEN and CDR2 is SYDVKM. Germline trimming cut 4 bases from V and 2 bases from J; bases unmatched to any gene: 10.

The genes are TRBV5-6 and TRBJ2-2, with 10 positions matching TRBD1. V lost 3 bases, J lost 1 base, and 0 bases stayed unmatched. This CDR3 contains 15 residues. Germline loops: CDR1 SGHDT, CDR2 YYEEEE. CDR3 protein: CASSWTGGNTGELFF. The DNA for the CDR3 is TGTGCCAGCAGCTGGACAGGGGGGAACACCGGGGAGCTGTTTTTT. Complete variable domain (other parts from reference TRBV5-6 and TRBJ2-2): DAGVTQSPTHLIKTRGQQVTLRCSPKSGHDTVSWYQQALGQGPQFIFQYYEEEERQRGNFPDRFSGHQFPNYSSELNVNALLLGDSALYLCASSWTGGNTGELFFGEGSRLTVL.